The TCR beta chain under discussion was sequenced for a study of neurological immune-mediated disorders. Study outcomes and limitations: No expanded-clone CDR3 amino acid sequence recurred across subjects, suggesting private TCR-beta repertoires.

It was from 2 million PBMCs stored at -80 C that the unsorted libraries were obtained. Germline V gene sequence: CDR1 LGHNT, CDR2 FRNRAP. The length of the CDR3 is 18 residues. V lost 6 bases and J 6 bases, leaving 30 bases between the germline ends. This clonotype came up many times. Its cognate antigen is unknown. Every sequencing run generated in excess of 160 million TCR-beta sequences. These sequences covered 15-18 subjects. MiXCR was run by TCRdb on the 5' RACE reads, yielding one entry per CDR3 protein. Seen here are roughly 16,000 distinct CDR3 sequences, around 15% observed once, and the top ten hold roughly 15%.

Sequenced sample: PBMCs. This sequence was found in a man aged 55 to 70 with HTLV-1-associated myelopathy (HAM/TSP). The V call is TRBV12-5, the J call TRBJ2-7, with D possibly matching TRBD2 (7 bases). CDR3 in DNA: TGTGCTAGTGGCTTTATCCTCGGGACATCGATCTGGGGGGGCGAGCAGTACTTC. Translated, it gives CASGFILGTSIWGGEQYF.